This T cell receptor (beta chain) was captured by sequencing in a study of blood T cell repertoires in COVID-19. Study overall: Acute and convalescent COVID-19 samples came from the United States, Italy and Spain. The analysed material was cDNA or gDNA that came from T cells, B-cell-depleted T cells, or PBMCs.

The J segment lost 5 bases and the V segment lost 3 bases, leaving 6 bases of the junction unmatched. The CDR3 length is 15 residues. Germline V gene sequence: CDR1 SGHDT, CDR2 YYEEEE. How the authors handled the data: Quantification of nucleated cells was approximated via reference gene primer amplification. The assay was immunoSEQ multiplex PCR, and TCRdb's table has in-frame clones only and misses some. The D gene and trimming were derived from the DNA, and the V and J assignments and clone size from that table. The sample records 200,000 to 250,000 clones, approximately 83% being singletons. This chain links TRBV5-6 with TRBJ2-7, with TRBD1 matching 12 bases. This sequence originates from a woman aged 45-65 years with acute or convalescent COVID-19. Sequencing was carried out using peripheral blood. CDR3 region: CASSSGGQGAHEQYF. The CDR3, as DNA: TGTGCCAGCAGCTCCGGGGGACAGGGGGCCCACGAGCAGTACTTC.